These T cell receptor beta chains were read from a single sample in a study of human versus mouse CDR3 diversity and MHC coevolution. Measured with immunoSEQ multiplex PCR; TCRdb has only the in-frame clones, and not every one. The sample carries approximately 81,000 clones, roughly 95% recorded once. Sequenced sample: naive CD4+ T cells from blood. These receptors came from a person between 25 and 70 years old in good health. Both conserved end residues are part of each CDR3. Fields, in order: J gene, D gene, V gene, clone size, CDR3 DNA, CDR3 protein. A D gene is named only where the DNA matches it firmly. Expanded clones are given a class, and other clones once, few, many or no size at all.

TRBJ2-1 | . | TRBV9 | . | TGTGCCAGCAGCGCTTCGCGCGGCTACAATGAGCAGTTCTTC | CASSASRGYNEQFF
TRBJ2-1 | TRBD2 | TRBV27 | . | TGTGCCAGCAGTCCCAGAGCGGGGGGATTCTCCTACAATGAGCAGTTCTTC | CASSPRAGGFSYNEQFF
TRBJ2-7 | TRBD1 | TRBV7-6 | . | TGTGCCAGCAGCTTCCCGGGACAGGGGAACGAGCAGTACTTC | CASSFPGQGNEQYF
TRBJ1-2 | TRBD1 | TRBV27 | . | TGTGCCAGCAGTTCAACAGGGGGGGGCTACACCTTC | CASSSTGGGYTF
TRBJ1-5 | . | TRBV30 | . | TGTGCCTGGAGTGCGACAGCGTTGGGGCAGCCCCAGCATTTT | CAWSATALGQPQHF
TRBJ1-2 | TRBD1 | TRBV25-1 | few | TGTGCCAGCAGTGAACGACAGGGGCCCTATGGCTACACCTTC | CASSERQGPYGYTF
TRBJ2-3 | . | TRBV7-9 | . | TGTGCCAGCAGCTTGGGAGCGGGCACAGATACGCAGTATTTT | CASSLGAGTDTQYF
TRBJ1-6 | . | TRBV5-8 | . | TGTGCCAGCACCCGGGATCCGAGCTCCTATAATTCACCCCTCCACTTT | CASTRDPSSYNSPLHF
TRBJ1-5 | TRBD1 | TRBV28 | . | TGTGCCAGCAGTTTGGGACAGGGTTTCCAGCCCCAGCATTTT | CASSLGQGFQPQHF
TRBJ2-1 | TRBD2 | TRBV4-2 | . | TGTGCCAGCAGCCCCTCGGCCCCCCTAGCGGGGGGCGGTGAGCAGTTCTTC | CASSPSAPLAGGGEQFF
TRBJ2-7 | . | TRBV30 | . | TGTGCCTGGAGTGTAAACCCTCGGGACTACGAGCAGTACTTC | CAWSVNPRDYEQYF
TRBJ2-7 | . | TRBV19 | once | TGTGCCAGTAGTTTGTATACCGGTTCCTACGAGCAGTACTTC | CASSLYTGSYEQYF
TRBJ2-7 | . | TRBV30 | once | TGTGCCTGGAGTGTAATCAGGGGAAGTGAGCAGTACTTC | CAWSVIRGSEQYF
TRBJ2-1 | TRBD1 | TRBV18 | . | TGTGCCAGCTCTTCAAGACAGGGCTCCTACAATGAGCAGTTCTTC | CASSSRQGSYNEQFF
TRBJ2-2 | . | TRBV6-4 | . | TGTGCCAGCAGTTCACAGGGTCCGGGGGAGCTGTTTTTT | CASSSQGPGELFF
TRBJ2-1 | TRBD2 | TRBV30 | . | TGTGCCTGGAGACTAGCGGGATCCTACAATGAGCAGTTCTTC | CAWRLAGSYNEQFF
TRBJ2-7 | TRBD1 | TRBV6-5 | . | TGTGCCAGCAGCCGTATGGGCAGGGGGAGCGAGCAGTACTTC | CASSRMGRGSEQYF
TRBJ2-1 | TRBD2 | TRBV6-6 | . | TGTGCCAGCAGGCTAGCGGTAGCCTCCTACAATGAGCAGTTCTTC | CASRLAVASYNEQFF
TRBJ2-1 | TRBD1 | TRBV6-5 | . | TGTGCCAGCAGAGGGGGTGGGACAGGGGACAATGAGCAGTTCTTC | CASRGGGTGDNEQFF
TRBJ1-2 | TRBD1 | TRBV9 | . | TGTGCCAGCAGCGTAGAGCCCACCGCCAGGGGGCAAGGAGGCTACACCTTC | CASSVEPTARGQGGYTF
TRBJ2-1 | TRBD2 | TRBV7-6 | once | TGTGCCAGCAGCTTAGGAACCGGACTAGCAGTTGACAATGAGCAGTTCTTC | CASSLGTGLAVDNEQFF
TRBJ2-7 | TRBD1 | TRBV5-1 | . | TGCGCCAGCAGCCAGACAGGGGGGAACGAGCAGTACTTC | CASSQTGGNEQYF
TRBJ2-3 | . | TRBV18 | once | TGTGCCAGCTCACCCAGGGGGGTAGCAGATACGCAGTATTTT | CASSPRGVADTQYF
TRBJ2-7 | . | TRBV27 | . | TGTGCCAGCAGGTCTAGGCTGTTAGGGGCCTACGAGCAGTACTTC | CASRSRLLGAYEQYF
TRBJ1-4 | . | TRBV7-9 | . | TGTGCCAGCAGCTTAGCGAGGTCGGAGGAAAAACTGTTTTTT | CASSLARSEEKLFF
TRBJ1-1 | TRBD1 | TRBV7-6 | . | TGTGCCAGCAGCCCTCGACAGGGACGAACTGAAGCTTTCTTT | CASSPRQGRTEAFF
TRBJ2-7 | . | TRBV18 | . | TGTGCCAGCTCTCCGGTCCCGTCCGGCTACGAGCAGTACTTC | CASSPVPSGYEQYF
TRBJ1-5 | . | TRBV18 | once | TGTGCCAGCTCACAAGGGATCAGTAGCGGAAATCAGCCCCAGCATTTT | CASSQGISSGNQPQHF
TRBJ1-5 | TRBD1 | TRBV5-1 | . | TGCGCCAGCAGCTTAGGACAGGGAAGTCAGCCCCAGCATTTT | CASSLGQGSQPQHF
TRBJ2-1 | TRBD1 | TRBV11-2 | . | TGTGCCAGCAGCTCCGACAGGGCGAATGAGCAGTTCTTC | CASSSDRANEQFF
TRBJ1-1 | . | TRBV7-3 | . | TGTGCCAGCCGACAGGCGCGGAACACTGAAGCTTTCTTT | CASRQARNTEAFF
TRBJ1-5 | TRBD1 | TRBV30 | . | TGTGCCTGGAGCCGGGACAGGTCCACCGTGCCCCAGCATTTT | CAWSRDRSTVPQHF
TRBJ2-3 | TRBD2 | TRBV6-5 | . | TGTGCCAGCAGCTTGACACTAGCGGGGGATACGCAGTATTTT | CASSLTLAGDTQYF
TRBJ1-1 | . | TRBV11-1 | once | TGTGCCAGCAGCTTAGTTTCCAGACGCGGGGTAGGGACTGAAGCTTTCTTT | CASSLVSRRGVGTEAFF
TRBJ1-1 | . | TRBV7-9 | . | TGTGCCAGCAGCTTGAGAAACAGTATGAACACTGAAGCTTTCTTT | CASSLRNSMNTEAFF
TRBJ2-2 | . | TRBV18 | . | TGTGCCAGCTCACCTGTACTCCGAGGAGGAGGAACCGGGGAGCTGTTTTTT | CASSPVLRGGGTGELFF
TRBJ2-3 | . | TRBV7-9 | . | TGTGCCAGCAGCCAACTCGGAGATACGCAGTATTTT | CASSQLGDTQYF
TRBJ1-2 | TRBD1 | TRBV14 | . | TGTGCCAGCAGCACCCGGACAGGGGCGGGTGGCTACACCTTC | CASSTRTGAGGYTF
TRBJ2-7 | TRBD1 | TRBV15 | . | TGTGCCACCAGCACCGGGACAGGGGACTACGAGCAGTACTTC | CATSTGTGDYEQYF
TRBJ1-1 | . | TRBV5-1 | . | TGCGCCAGCAGCTTTGCTCCCGGAGGGACTGAAGCTTTCTTT | CASSFAPGGTEAFF